The 5 T cell receptor beta chains presented below share a single source sample, sequenced in a study of blood T cell repertoires in COVID-19. Clones were sequenced by immunoSEQ multiplex PCR, and TCRdb holds only the in-frame ones, with some missing. This table has about 71,000 clones, 80% to 95% appearing once. Sequenced: peripheral blood. These receptor sequences come from a woman of 80 years or more with acute or convalescent COVID-19.

The chain couples TRBV25-1 to TRBJ2-1; D uncertain. V lost 0 bases and J 5 bases, leaving 17 bases between the germline ends. The CDR3 extends over 17 amino acids. Germline lookup yields CDR1 MGHDK and CDR2 SYGVNS. The DNA for the CDR3 is TGTGCCAGCAGTGAATACCCCCTTTTCCTCGGAGACAATGAGCAGTTCTTC. Translated: CASSEYPLFLGDNEQFF.

The CDR3 reads CATRADRTNNSPLHF. The DNA of the CDR3 is TGTGCCACTCGGGCCGACCGGACTAATAATTCACCCCTCCACTTT. V is TRBV19 and J is TRBJ1-6; no clear D gene. This CDR3 has 15 residues. V lost 10 bases and J lost 5, with 18 bases in between. CDR1 and CDR2 (germline): LNHDA, SQIVND (reference sequence).

The chain employs TRBV18 and TRBJ1-6; 8 positions agree with TRBD1. J was trimmed by 8 bases and V by 2 bases; bases with no gene match: 2. The germline CDR1 and CDR2 sequences are KGHSH and LQKENI. This CDR3 region has 14 residues. DNA for the CDR3: TGTGCCAGCTCACCAGGACAGGGTGATTCACCCCTCCACTTT. Its protein product is CASSPGQGDSPLHF.

The chain carries TRBV19 and TRBJ1-2; 7 bases match TRBD1. This CDR3 region has 14 residues. With 6 bases clipped from V and 5 bases from J, the junction kept 9 bases outside the gene matches. The germline CDR1 and CDR2 sequences are LNHDA and SQIVND (reference sequence). The CDR3 DNA follows: TGTGCCAGTAGAGACCCGGGACAGCGGTATGGCTACACCTTC. Its translation is CASRDPGQRYGYTF.

This clone appeared a single time. V usage is TRBV4-3 and J usage is TRBJ1-1, with 7 bases fitting TRBD1. J lost 3 bases, V lost 4 bases, and 5 bases had no gene match. Germline V CDR1 and CDR2: LGHNA, YSLEER. There are 14 residues in the CDR3. CDR3 DNA sequence: TGCGCCAGCAGCCCAGTTACAGGGGACACTGAAGCTTTCTTT. Its protein is CASSPVTGDTEAFF.